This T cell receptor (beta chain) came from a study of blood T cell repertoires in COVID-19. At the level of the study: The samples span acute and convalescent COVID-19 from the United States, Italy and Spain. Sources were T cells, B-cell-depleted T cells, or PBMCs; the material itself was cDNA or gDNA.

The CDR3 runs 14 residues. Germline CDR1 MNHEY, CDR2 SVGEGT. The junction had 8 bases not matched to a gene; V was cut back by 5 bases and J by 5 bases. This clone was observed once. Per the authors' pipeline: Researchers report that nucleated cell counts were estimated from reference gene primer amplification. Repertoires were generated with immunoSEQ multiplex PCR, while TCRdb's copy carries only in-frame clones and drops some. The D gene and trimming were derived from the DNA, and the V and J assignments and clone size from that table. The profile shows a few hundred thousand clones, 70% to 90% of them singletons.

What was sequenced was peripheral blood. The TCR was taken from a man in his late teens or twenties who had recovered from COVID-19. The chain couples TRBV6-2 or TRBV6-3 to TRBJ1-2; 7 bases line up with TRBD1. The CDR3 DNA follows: TGTGCCAGCAGTCTCGACAGGGCGTGGTATGGCTACACCTTC. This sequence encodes CASSLDRAWYGYTF.